These 30 T cell receptor beta chains share one sample of origin, sequenced in a study of early stage breast cancer tumors. Method: immunoSEQ multiplex PCR; TCRdb's copy keeps in-frame clones and lacks some. The sample includes around 9,000 clones, about 70% of them seen just once. Sample: normal breast tissue next to the tumor. All receptors come from a person in their 60s with breast cancer.

V usage is TRBV5-8 and J usage is TRBJ1-5; no firm D call. The CDR3 is 15 amino acids. The germline V gene encodes CDR1 SGHTS and CDR2 YDEGEE. Trimming took 4 bases from V and 0 from J, leaving 11 bases between them. CDR3 amino acids: CASSTVGHSNQPQHF. CDR3 DNA sequence: TGTGCCAGCAGCACCGTCGGTCATAGCAATCAGCCCCAGCATTTT. The full variable domain, rest sourced from reference TRBV5-8 and TRBJ1-5, is EAGVTQSPTHLIKTRGQQATLRCSPISGHTSVYWYQQALGLGLQFLLWYDEGEERNRGNFPPRFSGRQFPNYSSELNVNALELEDSALYLCASSTVGHSNQPQHFGDGTRLSIL.

The chain recombines TRBV18 with TRBJ2-7, with 7 bases matching TRBD1. Trimming removed 4 bases from V and 3 bases from J; junction bases left unmatched: 6. CDR3 size: 14 residues. The germline V gene encodes CDR1 KGHSH and CDR2 LQKENI. The chain's CDR3 is CASSLDRAVYEQYF. The DNA of the CDR3 is TGTGCCAGCTCACTAGACAGGGCGGTCTACGAGCAGTACTTC.

This clone has only a few counts. The rearrangement joins TRBV30 to TRBJ2-1; TRBD2 matches 10 bases. The CDR3 totals 16 residues. The germline V gene encodes CDR1 GTSNPN and CDR2 SVGIG (reference sequence). V shed 4 bases, J shed 8 bases, and the junction held 14 bases outside the gene matches. The CDR3 nucleotides read TGTGCCTGGAACTCCCCTTGGCCTAGCGGGAGTTATGAGCAGTTCTTC. It encodes CAWNSPWPSGSYEQFF.

The chain links TRBV5-6 to TRBJ1-5; 7 positions match TRBD1. Germline assignment: CDR1 SGHDT and CDR2 YYEEEE. This CDR3 is built from 16 residues. V was pared by 0 bases and J by 3 bases, with 6 bases of the junction left unmatched. This CDR3 is CASSLAVGTDNQPQHF. The CDR3 DNA sequence: TGTGCCAGCAGCTTGGCCGTCGGGACAGACAATCAGCCCCAGCATTTT. Full variable domain (missing parts from reference TRBV5-6 and TRBJ1-5): DAGVTQSPTHLIKTRGQQVTLRCSPKSGHDTVSWYQQALGQGPQFIFQYYEEEERQRGNFPDRFSGHQFPNYSSELNVNALLLGDSALYLCASSLAVGTDNQPQHFGDGTRLSIL.

In the case of this clone: At one end the junction does not follow the germline gene, possibly because of a read error. The chain has TRBV28 and TRBJ1-3; TRBD1 matches at 9 bases. CDR3 length equals 13 residues. CDR1 is MDHEN and CDR2 is SYDVKM in the germline V gene. This CDR3 is CAVGDRAGNTIYF. CDR3 nucleotide sequence: TGCGCAGTCGGGGACAGGGCTGGAAACACCATATATTTT.

This sequence joins TRBV5-5 and TRBJ1-4; D remains ambiguous. In germline, CDR1 is SGHKS, CDR2 YYEKEE (reference sequence). The V and J ends lost 2 bases and 8 bases respectively, with 10 bases between them. The length of the CDR3 is 13 residues. Here the CDR3 DNA reads TGTGCCAGCAGCTTTGTCGGCGGGGAAAAACTGTTTTTT. As protein: CASSFVGGEKLFF.

This chain joins TRBV7-2 and TRBJ2-3; D is unresolved. In germline, CDR1 is SGHTA, CDR2 FQGNSA. Trimming shortened V by 1 base and J by 6 bases, and 17 bases separated the two germline ends. CDR3 length: 16 residues. This CDR3 is CASSLGLGTLRDTQYF. CDR3 nucleotide sequence: TGTGCCAGCAGCTTAGGGTTGGGCACACTCCGGGATACGCAGTATTTT.

The V and J genes are TRBV7-3 and TRBJ1-1; 8 bases are shared with TRBD1. With 0 bases clipped from V and 4 bases from J, the junction kept 1 base outside the gene matches. The germline V gene has CDR1 SGHTA and CDR2 FQGTGA. This CDR3 comprises 14 residues. CDR3: CASSLTTGGTEAFF. The CDR3 nucleotides are TGTGCCAGCAGCTTAACCACAGGGGGCACTGAAGCTTTCTTT.

A few counts support this clone. The chain couples TRBV5-6 to TRBJ1-1; possibly TRBD1 for D (5 bases). The CDR3 contains 13 residues. The germline V gene has CDR1 SGHDT and CDR2 YYEEEE. Deletions cut 1 base from V and 5 bases from J, with 9 bases between. This CDR3 reads CASSLWRGTEAFF. CDR3 bases: TGTGCCAGCAGCTTGTGGAGGGGTACTGAAGCTTTCTTT.

The CDR3 reads CASSLQVGRRGYNEQFF. As DNA, the CDR3 is TGTGCCAGCAGCCTCCAAGTAGGACGACGGGGATACAATGAGCAGTTCTTC. The rearrangement uses TRBV14 and TRBJ2-1, with D perhaps TRBD2 (5 bases). There are 17 residues in the CDR3. Trimming removed 4 bases at V and 4 bases at J, with 20 bases between. Germline V gene sequence: CDR1 SGHDN, CDR2 FVKESK.

This chain uses TRBV10-3 with TRBJ2-7, with TRBD2 as a possible D gene (6 bases). With 8 bases removed from V and 0 bases from J, the gap between germline ends came to 14 bases. The CDR3 runs to 14 residues. CDR1 is ENHRY and CDR2 is SYGVKD in the germline V gene. CDR3 in DNA: TGTGCCATCTCATTAGCGGTGAACTCCTACGAGCAGTACTTC. Encoded protein: CAISLAVNSYEQYF.

The chain links TRBV9 to TRBJ2-7, with TRBD1 as a possible D gene (5 bases). Trimming removed 2 bases from V and 2 bases from J, with 11 bases in between. Germline V lookup: CDR1 SGDLS, CDR2 YYNGEE. The CDR3 spans 14 residues. In DNA form, the CDR3 reads TGTGCCAGCAGCGTCGGACACTTGACCTACGAGCAGTACTTC. It translates to CASSVGHLTYEQYF.

This rearrangement joins TRBV5-1 to TRBJ2-7; 11 positions match TRBD1. V trimming: 1 base; J trimming: 6 bases; junction bases outside the gene matches: 9. CDR1 SGHRS and CDR2 YFSETQ come from the germline V gene. CDR3 length: 16 amino acids. The CDR3 DNA follows: TGCGCCAGCAGCTTGCGGTCCGGGACAGGGGGGGGCGAGCAGTACTTC. Encoded protein: CASSLRSGTGGGEQYF.

The chain uses TRBV14 and TRBJ2-3, with TRBD2 matching over 8 bases. V shed 0 bases, J shed 6 bases, and the junction held 11 bases outside the gene matches. The CDR3 contains 17 residues. CDR1 SGHDN and CDR2 FVKESK come from the germline V gene. In DNA form, the CDR3 reads TGTGCCAGCAGCCAAGAAGGGGGGACTAGAGGTTCCGATACGCAGTATTTT. Protein sequence: CASSQEGGTRGSDTQYF.

There are a few counts of this clone. This rearrangement joins TRBV18 to TRBJ2-1; TRBD1 agrees at 8 bases. Germline CDR1 and CDR2: KGHSH and LQKENI. J lost 6 bases, V lost 6 bases, and 4 bases had no gene match. This CDR3 spans 13 amino acids. The CDR3 coding sequence is TGTGCCAGCTCCTCGGACAGGGCCAATGAGCAGTTCTTC. Translation: CASSSDRANEQFF.

The gene calls are TRBV7-2 and TRBJ1-1; D is unresolved. V lost 5 bases and J 4 bases, leaving 11 bases between the germline ends. Per germline, CDR1 SGHTA and CDR2 FQGNSA. This CDR3 has 13 residues. CDR3 residues: CASSPQVGTEAFF. CDR3 DNA sequence: TGTGCCAGCAGCCCCCAGGTCGGCACTGAAGCTTTCTTT.

The J gene is TRBJ1-5, the V gene TRBV30, with D unclear. V was shortened by 3 bases and J by 11 bases, with 17 bases between the two germline ends. Germline CDR1 reads GTSNPN; CDR2 reads SVGIG (reference sequence). CDR3 size: 13 residues. The CDR3 spells CAWSPAARGAQHF. In DNA form, the CDR3 reads TGTGCCTGGAGCCCGGCAGCCCGCGGGGCCCAGCATTTT.

V usage is TRBV6-6 and J usage is TRBJ2-7; D might be TRBD2 (6 bases). Trimming took 2 bases from V and 1 from J, leaving 6 bases between them. This CDR3 contains 13 residues. The germline V gene has CDR1 MNHNY and CDR2 SVGAGI (reference sequence). This CDR3 reads CASSYGGSYEQYF. DNA of the CDR3: TGTGCCAGCAGTTACGGAGGGTCCTACGAGCAGTACTTC.

This clone was counted a few times. The J gene is TRBJ1-5, the V gene TRBV7-8; TRBD1 might be the D (6 bases). The CDR3 runs to 15 residues. The germline V and J ends were trimmed by 5 bases and 7 bases, with 18 bases remaining between them. Germline CDR1 reads SGHVS; CDR2 reads FQNEAQ. CDR3 residues: CASSPGGLQGQPQHF. Written as DNA, the CDR3 is TGTGCCAGCAGCCCGGGGGGGCTACAGGGACAGCCCCAGCATTTT.

The genes are TRBV7-2 and TRBJ1-5, with 10 bases identical to TRBD1. Germline CDR1 SGHTA, CDR2 FQGNSA. The CDR3 totals 20 residues. V was clipped by 0 bases and J by 2 bases; unmatched bases: 13. The chain's CDR3 is CASSLAPPGQGSSGNQPQHF. The CDR3 region has the DNA TGTGCCAGCAGCTTAGCGCCCCCGGGACAGGGGTCTAGTGGCAATCAGCCCCAGCATTTT.

The V gene is TRBV2, the J gene TRBJ2-7; 7 bases match TRBD2. Germline loops: CDR1 SNHLY, CDR2 FYNNEI. This CDR3 comprises 14 residues. After removal of 7 bases from V and 0 bases from J, the junction contained 6 bases not matched to a gene. Here the CDR3 DNA reads TGTGCCAGCATGCGGGAGTACAGCTCCTACGAGCAGTACTTC. Translation gives CASMREYSSYEQYF.

The chain links TRBV2 to TRBJ2-1, with D possibly being TRBD1 (6 bases). The CDR3 spans 15 residues. CDR1 is SNHLY, CDR2 FYNNEI, per germline. Trimming cost V 2 bases and J 6 bases, with 14 bases left between them. The CDR3 coding sequence is TGTGCCAGCAGTGAAAGTTCGCAGGGGTCCAATGAGCAGTTCTTC. Residues: CASSESSQGSNEQFF.

CDR3 nucleotide sequence: TGTGCCAGCAGCCCGCCGGGACACAGCAATCAGCCCCAGCATTTT. Translating it yields CASSPPGHSNQPQHF. The chain is built from TRBV7-9 and TRBJ1-5, with a possible D match to TRBD1 (6 bases). The CDR3 runs to 15 residues. Germline CDR1 SEHNR, CDR2 FQNEAQ (reference sequence). Trimming cost V 5 bases and J 1 base, with 12 bases left between them. The whole variable domain, filled in from reference TRBV7-9 and TRBJ1-5, reads DTGVSQNPRHKITKRGQNVTFRCDPISEHNRLYWYRQTLGQGPEFLTYFQNEAQLEKSRLLSDRFSAERPKGSFSTLEIQRTEQGDSAMYLCASSPPGHSNQPQHFGDGTRLSIL.

V gene TRBV10-3 combines with J gene TRBJ1-2; weak D call: TRBD1 (6 bases). The CDR3 has 13 amino acids. CDR1 ENHRY and CDR2 SYGVKD come from the germline V gene. V was shortened by 9 bases and J by 2 bases, with 13 bases between the two germline ends. The chain's CDR3 is CAILNDRNYGYTF. The CDR3, as DNA: TGTGCCATACTAAATGACAGGAACTATGGCTACACCTTC.

This rearrangement joins TRBV4-2 to TRBJ1-1; D might be TRBD1 (6 bases). The CDR3 loop spans 15 amino acids. V was trimmed by 3 bases and J by 3 bases, leaving 14 bases between them. Germline V gene data show CDR1 as LGHNA and CDR2 as YNFKEQ. As DNA, the CDR3 is TGTGCCAGCAGCCAGTACCACAGGGTGGACACTGAAGCTTTCTTT. As protein: CASSQYHRVDTEAFF.

CDR3 in amino acids: CASSYSITENYEQYF. In nucleotides, the CDR3 is TGTGCCAGCAGTTACTCGATTACAGAGAACTACGAGCAGTACTTC. The chain is built from TRBV6-5 and TRBJ2-7; D gene unclear. V lost 0 bases, J lost 3 bases, and 12 bases lay in between. CDR3 length: 15 amino acids. The germline gives CDR1 MNHEY, CDR2 SVGAGI.

The chain joins TRBV21-1 to TRBJ1-1; the table's D call of TRBD1 was not tested on the DNA. TRBV21-1 is flagged as a pseudogene. The CDR3 spans 18 residues. CDR3 DNA: TGTGCCAGCAGCAAAGTGAGGGTGGGGGCTCTTAAGAACACTGAAGCTTTCTTT. Translated, it gives CASSKVRVGALKNTEAFF.

The chain carries TRBV15 and TRBJ2-2; 8 nucleotides agree with TRBD1. The CDR3 consists of 15 residues. The germline CDR1 and CDR2 sequences are LNHNV and YYDKDF (reference sequence). Trimming at V came to 6 bases and at J to 1 base, leaving 4 bases not matched to a gene. CDR3 residues: CATSHGTGNTGELFF. The DNA for the CDR3 is TGTGCCACCAGTCACGGGACAGGGAACACCGGGGAGCTGTTTTTT.

The V and J genes are TRBV14 and TRBJ2-7; a possible D gene is TRBD1 (6 bases). CDR1 SGHDN and CDR2 FVKESK come from the germline V gene. This CDR3 is built from 13 residues. Trimming took 0 bases from V and 6 from J, leaving 9 bases between them. Here the CDR3 reads CASSQDLGAEQYF. For the CDR3, the DNA is TGTGCCAGCAGCCAAGATCTGGGGGCCGAGCAGTACTTC.

The chain links TRBV10-3 to TRBJ1-1; a possible D gene is TRBD1 (5 bases). The CDR3 runs to 13 residues. The V gene lost 6 bases and the J gene lost 4 bases, with 12 bases spanning the gap. In germline, CDR1 is ENHRY, CDR2 SYGVKD. CDR3 residues: CAISPIGVTEAFF. CDR3 DNA sequence: TGTGCCATCAGCCCTATAGGGGTCACTGAAGCTTTCTTT.